These T cell receptor beta chains were read from a single sample in a study of T-cell reconstitution after alpha-beta-depleted transplantation in children. TCRdb independently ran MiXCR on the PCR reads; one entry per CDR3 protein. The sample has 600,000 to 700,000 distinct CDR3 sequences; 16% are singletons. Source: PBMCs from the stem cell graft donor, taken from the stem cell graft. These receptors were obtained from a human donor who donated a stem cell graft to a child with acute myeloid leukemia. Both conserved end residues are part of each CDR3. The order of the fields is J gene, D gene, V gene, clone size, CDR3 DNA, CDR3 protein. The D gene is left open where the match is weak. Expanded clones are given a class, and other clones once, few, many or no size at all.

j_gene: TRBJ1-4
d_gene: -
v_gene: TRBV20-1
abundance: many
CDR3nt: TGCAGTGCTAGGAGGGTGGGGGGTGGTGAAAAACTGTTTTTT
CDR3aa: CSARRVGGGEKLFF

j_gene: TRBJ1-1
d_gene: -
v_gene: TRBV29-1
abundance: few
CDR3nt: TGCAGCGTTGAAGTCGCCGGGGGCGGCACTGAAGCTTTCTTT
CDR3aa: CSVEVAGGGTEAFF

j_gene: TRBJ1-6
d_gene: -
v_gene: TRBV12-3/TRBV12-4
abundance: many
CDR3nt: TGTGCCAGCAGTGAGTTCTATTCACCCCTCCACTTT
CDR3aa: CASSEFYSPLHF

j_gene: TRBJ1-1
d_gene: TRBD1
v_gene: TRBV6-5
abundance: few
CDR3nt: TGTGCCAGCAGTTACCCCCCACAGGGGAAGAACACTGAAGCTTTCTTT
CDR3aa: CASSYPPQGKNTEAFF

j_gene: TRBJ2-1
d_gene: -
v_gene: TRBV7-6
abundance: -
CDR3nt: TGTGCCAGCAGCTTAGTCGCGGCAGGGGTCAGAAATGAGCAGTTCTTC
CDR3aa: CASSLVAAGVRNEQFF

j_gene: TRBJ2-1
d_gene: TRBD2
v_gene: TRBV5-1
abundance: -
CDR3nt: TGCGCCAGCAGTTACCACAGCGGGGGGGCCGGAGATGAGCAGTTCTTC
CDR3aa: CASSYHSGGAGDEQFF

j_gene: TRBJ1-1
d_gene: -
v_gene: TRBV4-3
abundance: -
CDR3nt: TGCGCCAGCAGCCCCAATTTGGGAAACACTGAAGCTTTCTTT
CDR3aa: CASSPNLGNTEAFF

j_gene: TRBJ2-3
d_gene: -
v_gene: TRBV7-2
abundance: -
CDR3nt: TGTGCCAGCTTTGGGACATGGGTCTTCACAGATACGCAGTATTTT
CDR3aa: CASFGTWVFTDTQYF

j_gene: TRBJ1-1
d_gene: -
v_gene: TRBV7-2
abundance: -
CDR3nt: TGTGCCAGCAGATCCGCAACAGGGAGGTCGGAAGCTTTCTTT
CDR3aa: CASRSATGRSEAFF

j_gene: TRBJ2-7
d_gene: -
v_gene: TRBV5-5
abundance: -
CDR3nt: TGTGCCAGCAGCCTAGGGCCTCTCTACGAGCAGTACTTC
CDR3aa: CASSLGPLYEQYF

j_gene: TRBJ1-5
d_gene: -
v_gene: TRBV27
abundance: few
CDR3nt: TGTGCCAGCAGAGGAGGATCGGGGGGAAGCAATCAGCCCCAGCATTTT
CDR3aa: CASRGGSGGSNQPQHF

j_gene: TRBJ2-3
d_gene: -
v_gene: TRBV20-1
abundance: -
CDR3nt: TGCAGTGCTAGGGCGGATCGGGATACGCAGTATTTT
CDR3aa: CSARADRDTQYF

j_gene: TRBJ2-1
d_gene: TRBD2
v_gene: TRBV24-1
abundance: few
CDR3nt: TGTGCCACCAGTGATTTGCCCGGGACTAGCGGGGGGATATATGGGCAGTTCTTC
CDR3aa: CATSDLPGTSGGIYGQFF

j_gene: TRBJ1-2
d_gene: -
v_gene: TRBV7-9
abundance: many
CDR3nt: TGTGCCAGCAGCTTAGGGCAGCTCCTTTATGGCTACACCTTC
CDR3aa: CASSLGQLLYGYTF

j_gene: TRBJ1-5
d_gene: -
v_gene: TRBV29-1
abundance: many
CDR3nt: TGCAGCGTTACGACAGATTATAGCAATCAGCCCCAGCATTTT
CDR3aa: CSVTTDYSNQPQHF

j_gene: TRBJ2-2
d_gene: -
v_gene: TRBV20-1
abundance: many
CDR3nt: TGCAGTGCTAAGTACCCCGGCACCGGGGAGCTGTTTTTT
CDR3aa: CSAKYPGTGELFF

j_gene: TRBJ1-4
d_gene: -
v_gene: TRBV20-1
abundance: many
CDR3nt: TGCAGTGCTAGAGATTTGGACGGATCTGGTGAAAAACTGTTTTTT
CDR3aa: CSARDLDGSGEKLFF

j_gene: TRBJ2-7
d_gene: TRBD1
v_gene: TRBV29-1
abundance: many
CDR3nt: TGCAGCGTTGTAGGGACAGGGGAGGACGAGCAGTACTTC
CDR3aa: CSVVGTGEDEQYF

j_gene: TRBJ2-7
d_gene: TRBD2
v_gene: TRBV12-3/TRBV12-4
abundance: few
CDR3nt: TGTGCCAGCAGCGGTGAGCGGGGGGGCTACGAGCAGTACTTC
CDR3aa: CASSGERGGYEQYF

j_gene: TRBJ1-1
d_gene: -
v_gene: TRBV10-3
abundance: -
CDR3nt: TGTGCCATCAGGGAGAGGACTGGGAACACTGAAGCTTTCTTT
CDR3aa: CAIRERTGNTEAFF

j_gene: TRBJ2-1
d_gene: TRBD2
v_gene: TRBV12-3/TRBV12-4
abundance: few
CDR3nt: TGTGCCAGCAGTTTGGAACTAGCGGGGATCAATGAGCAGTTCTTC
CDR3aa: CASSLELAGINEQFF

j_gene: TRBJ2-2
d_gene: -
v_gene: TRBV12-3/TRBV12-4
abundance: many
CDR3nt: TGTGCCAGCAGACCCTTACAGGGAATGTTCGGGGAGCTGTTTTTT
CDR3aa: CASRPLQGMFGELFF

j_gene: TRBJ2-1
d_gene: TRBD1
v_gene: TRBV24-1
abundance: -
CDR3nt: TGTGCCACCAGCTCGCCGAAGGGACAGTACAATGAGCAGTTCTTC
CDR3aa: CATSSPKGQYNEQFF

j_gene: TRBJ2-1
d_gene: -
v_gene: TRBV24-1
abundance: many
CDR3nt: TGTGCCACCAGTGTTGACAATGAGCAGTTCTTC
CDR3aa: CATSVDNEQFF

j_gene: TRBJ1-3
d_gene: -
v_gene: TRBV20-1
abundance: -
CDR3nt: TGCAGTGCTTTGACTGCCGGCTCTGGAAACACCATATATTTT
CDR3aa: CSALTAGSGNTIYF

j_gene: TRBJ2-5
d_gene: TRBD1
v_gene: TRBV29-1
abundance: many
CDR3nt: TGCAGCGTTGAATCCACAGGGGCAGGGGAGACCCAGTACTTC
CDR3aa: CSVESTGAGETQYF

j_gene: TRBJ2-4
d_gene: TRBD2
v_gene: TRBV20-1
abundance: many
CDR3nt: TGCAGTGAACCGGGACTAGCGGGTACCCCGGCCAAAAACATTCAGTACTTC
CDR3aa: CSEPGLAGTPAKNIQYF

j_gene: TRBJ2-2
d_gene: TRBD2
v_gene: TRBV7-8
abundance: -
CDR3nt: TGTGCCAGCAGGCACGGCGGACTAGAGATCACCGGGGAGCTGTTTTTT
CDR3aa: CASRHGGLEITGELFF

j_gene: TRBJ2-1
d_gene: TRBD2
v_gene: TRBV7-3
abundance: many
CDR3nt: TGTGCCAGCAGCCTCCTAGCGGGTTGGGCAGCTGAGCAGTTCTTC
CDR3aa: CASSLLAGWAAEQFF

j_gene: TRBJ1-1
d_gene: -
v_gene: TRBV5-1
abundance: -
CDR3nt: TGCGCCAGCAGCTTGGGTAAGGGACACTTTAACACTGAAGCTTTCTTT
CDR3aa: CASSLGKGHFNTEAFF

j_gene: TRBJ2-5
d_gene: TRBD1
v_gene: TRBV29-1
abundance: many
CDR3nt: TGCAGCGTCGGACAGGAGGAGACCCAGTACTTC
CDR3aa: CSVGQEETQYF

j_gene: TRBJ2-1
d_gene: TRBD2
v_gene: TRBV4-2
abundance: many
CDR3nt: TGTGCCAGCGGACCCGCGGGCGGGGGGGCCTACAATGAGCAGTTCTTC
CDR3aa: CASGPAGGGAYNEQFF

j_gene: TRBJ2-7
d_gene: -
v_gene: TRBV4-1
abundance: -
CDR3nt: TGCGCCAGCAGCCAAGATTGGCCAGGGGCTTCCTACGAGCAGTACTTC
CDR3aa: CASSQDWPGASYEQYF

j_gene: TRBJ2-5
d_gene: -
v_gene: TRBV24-1
abundance: -
CDR3nt: TGTGCCACCAGTGAATCTATAGGGGGTAGGGGGACCCAGTACTTC
CDR3aa: CATSESIGGRGTQYF

j_gene: TRBJ1-2
d_gene: -
v_gene: TRBV5-5
abundance: few
CDR3nt: TGTGCCAGCAGCTTTCTTACAGGGCCAGATGGCTACACCTTC
CDR3aa: CASSFLTGPDGYTF

j_gene: TRBJ2-7
d_gene: TRBD1
v_gene: TRBV25-1
abundance: -
CDR3nt: TGTGCCAGCAGTTCCTCGGGACAGGGAACTGGCGAGCAGTACTTC
CDR3aa: CASSSSGQGTGEQYF

j_gene: TRBJ2-2
d_gene: -
v_gene: TRBV5-1
abundance: few
CDR3nt: TGCGCCAGCAGCTTGATCCAGGCGTCCGCGAACACCGGGGAGCTGTTTTTT
CDR3aa: CASSLIQASANTGELFF

j_gene: TRBJ2-1
d_gene: -
v_gene: TRBV5-1
abundance: -
CDR3nt: TGCGCCAGCAGCTCTGGACGGATCAATGAGCAGTTCTTC
CDR3aa: CASSSGRINEQFF

j_gene: TRBJ1-5
d_gene: -
v_gene: TRBV21-1
abundance: -
CDR3nt: TGTGCCACCCCCGGAGACTTAAATCAGCCCCAGCATTTT
CDR3aa: CATPGDLNQPQHF

j_gene: TRBJ2-2
d_gene: -
v_gene: TRBV12-3/TRBV12-4
abundance: -
CDR3nt: TGTGCCAGCAGCCCCTCAGGGGTCGGAGGGGAGCTGTTTTTT
CDR3aa: CASSPSGVGGELFF

j_gene: TRBJ2-1
d_gene: TRBD2
v_gene: TRBV5-1
abundance: many
CDR3nt: TGCGCCAGCACCACTAGCGGGGATGCTAGCAATGAGCAGTTCTTC
CDR3aa: CASTTSGDASNEQFF

j_gene: TRBJ2-2
d_gene: -
v_gene: TRBV15
abundance: few
CDR3nt: TGTGCCACCAGCAGAGGCCCGGGACAAGCGAACACCGGGGAGCTGTTTTTT
CDR3aa: CATSRGPGQANTGELFF

j_gene: TRBJ2-1
d_gene: TRBD1
v_gene: TRBV27
abundance: many
CDR3nt: TGTGCCAGCGGCCGGGACAGGGAAGGTAATGAGCAGTTCTTC
CDR3aa: CASGRDREGNEQFF

j_gene: TRBJ2-1
d_gene: TRBD1
v_gene: TRBV7-3
abundance: -
CDR3nt: TGTGCCAGCAGCGCCCGTCGGACAGGGTCCAATGAGCAGTTCTTC
CDR3aa: CASSARRTGSNEQFF

j_gene: TRBJ2-1
d_gene: -
v_gene: TRBV24-1
abundance: -
CDR3nt: TGTGCCACCTCTGTATCTAGTACCAATGAGCAGTTCTTC
CDR3aa: CATSVSSTNEQFF

j_gene: TRBJ2-7
d_gene: -
v_gene: TRBV5-1
abundance: many
CDR3nt: TGCGCCAGCAGCTCAGCCGTATCCGAGCAGTACTTC
CDR3aa: CASSSAVSEQYF

j_gene: TRBJ2-4
d_gene: -
v_gene: TRBV29-1
abundance: many
CDR3nt: TGCAGCGTGACCCTGACAGGAAACATTCAGTACTTC
CDR3aa: CSVTLTGNIQYF

j_gene: TRBJ1-5
d_gene: -
v_gene: TRBV7-2
abundance: few
CDR3nt: TGTGCCAGCAGCTTATCGACTCAGCCCCAGCATTTT
CDR3aa: CASSLSTQPQHF

j_gene: TRBJ2-4
d_gene: TRBD1
v_gene: TRBV11-2
abundance: -
CDR3nt: TGTGCCAGCAGCAAGATCACAGGGGGCGCGGGGAGGACCAAAAACATTCAGTACTTC
CDR3aa: CASSKITGGAGRTKNIQYF

j_gene: TRBJ1-5
d_gene: TRBD1
v_gene: TRBV5-6
abundance: many
CDR3nt: TGTGCCAGCAGCCCCCGGACAGGGGTTAATCAGCCCCAGCATTTT
CDR3aa: CASSPRTGVNQPQHF

j_gene: TRBJ2-7
d_gene: -
v_gene: TRBV25-1
abundance: once
CDR3nt: TGTGCCAGCAGTGGAGGGCCCGAGCAGTACTTC
CDR3aa: CASSGGPEQYF

j_gene: TRBJ1-1
d_gene: -
v_gene: TRBV15
abundance: many
CDR3nt: TGTGCCACCTTCGGGGGGTCGGTGAGGACTGAAGCTTTCTTT
CDR3aa: CATFGGSVRTEAFF

j_gene: TRBJ1-1
d_gene: -
v_gene: TRBV7-9
abundance: -
CDR3nt: TGTGCCAGCAGCACTCTTGGCGGACCAACGGATGCTGAAGCTTTCTTT
CDR3aa: CASSTLGGPTDAEAFF

j_gene: TRBJ1-5
d_gene: -
v_gene: TRBV28
abundance: few
CDR3nt: TGTGCCAGCAGCCCCCCCGCCGGGCAGATATATAGCAATCAGCCCCAGCATTTT
CDR3aa: CASSPPAGQIYSNQPQHF

j_gene: TRBJ2-4
d_gene: -
v_gene: TRBV12-3/TRBV12-4
abundance: few
CDR3nt: TGTGCCAGCAGTTATCAGGGGGGGGGTCATTTGTACTTC
CDR3aa: CASSYQGGGHLYF

j_gene: TRBJ2-3
d_gene: TRBD2
v_gene: TRBV20-1
abundance: many
CDR3nt: TGCAGTGCTAGAGATTTCCTAGCGGGGGGAACAGATACGCAGTATTTT
CDR3aa: CSARDFLAGGTDTQYF